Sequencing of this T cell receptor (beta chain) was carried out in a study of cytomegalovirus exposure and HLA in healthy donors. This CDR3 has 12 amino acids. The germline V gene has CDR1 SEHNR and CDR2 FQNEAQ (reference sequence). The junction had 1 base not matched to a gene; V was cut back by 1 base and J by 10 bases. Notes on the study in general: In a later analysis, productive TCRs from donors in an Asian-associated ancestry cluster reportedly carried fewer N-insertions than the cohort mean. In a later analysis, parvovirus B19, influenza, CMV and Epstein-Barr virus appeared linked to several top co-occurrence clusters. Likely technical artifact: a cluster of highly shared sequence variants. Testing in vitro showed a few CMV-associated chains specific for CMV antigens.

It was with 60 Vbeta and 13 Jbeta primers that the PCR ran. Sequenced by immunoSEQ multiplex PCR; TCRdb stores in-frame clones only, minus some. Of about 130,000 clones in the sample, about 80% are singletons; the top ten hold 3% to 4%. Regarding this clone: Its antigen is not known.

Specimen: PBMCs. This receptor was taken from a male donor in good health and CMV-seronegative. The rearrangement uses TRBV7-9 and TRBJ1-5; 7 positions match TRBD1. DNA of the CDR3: TGTGCCAGCAGCTTAGGACAGGGACCCCAGCATTTT. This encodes CASSLGQGPQHF.